One sample yielded the 15 T cell receptor beta chains listed below, sequenced in a study of identical twins. TCRdb recomputed calls from the 5' RACE reads with MiXCR, one row per CDR3 protein. Among 230,000 or so distinct CDR3 sequences, about 8.3% were seen once, and the ten largest hold less than 4%. The data also belong to a second study, concerning yellow fever vaccine responses in identical twins.

Sequenced input: CD8+ T cells sorted from blood. The receptors shown here come from a young woman in good health.

This clonotype has just a few counts. The rearrangement uses TRBV21-1 and TRBJ2-5; the D segment call TRBD1 is taken from the table without a DNA check. TRBV21-1 is a pseudogene segment. There are 13 residues in the CDR3. The CDR3 nucleotides are TGTGCCAGCAGCAAACAGGGGGCACAGACCCAGTACTTC. Amino acid sequence: CASSKQGAQTQYF.

The chain has TRBV4-3 and TRBJ2-2, with 10 bases fitting TRBD2. CDR3 size: 16 residues. CDR1 and CDR2 (germline): LGHNA, YSLEER. V was pared by 0 bases and J by 6 bases, with 4 bases of the junction left unmatched. DNA for the CDR3: TGCGCCAGCAGCCAAGAGGGGCTAGCGGGAGCCGGGGAGCTGTTTTTT. Amino acids: CASSQEGLAGAGELFF.

The chain carries TRBV28 and TRBJ2-7, with D tentatively TRBD2 (5 bases). Trimming stripped 6 bases from V and 7 bases from J, with 25 bases between. Germline V gene sequence: CDR1 MDHEN, CDR2 SYDVKM. This CDR3 region has 16 residues. Written as DNA, the CDR3 is TGTGCCAGCAGCTGGGTTCCGGGCGGGCCCATGAGGGAGCAGTACTTC. Amino acid sequence: CASSWVPGGPMREQYF.

This clonotype was recorded a few times. The chain recombines TRBV28 with TRBJ2-2; no firm D call. V gave up 6 bases and J gave up 6 bases, with 14 bases separating them. Germline V CDR1 and CDR2: MDHEN, SYDVKM. The CDR3 totals 14 residues. The CDR3 region has the DNA TGTGCCAGCAGCCCAGCCGAAGGTCCCGGGGAGCTGTTTTTT. Amino acid sequence: CASSPAEGPGELFF.

This chain links TRBV5-1 with TRBJ1-6; tentatively, D is TRBD1 (5 bases). CDR1 SGHRS and CDR2 YFSETQ come from the germline V gene. The CDR3 has 14 amino acids. V was pared by 3 bases and J by 9 bases, with 13 bases between. For the CDR3, the DNA is TGCGCCAGCAGCTGGGGGATGGGGGTTTCACCCCTCCACTTT. The encoded protein is CASSWGMGVSPLHF.

This clonotype has only a few counts. This chain joins TRBV20-1 and TRBJ1-2; D gene ambiguous. The V end lost 0 bases, the J end lost 7 bases, and 12 bases lay between the germline ends. The germline V gene encodes CDR1 DFQATT and CDR2 SNEGSKA (reference sequence). The CDR3 covers 13 residues. The CDR3 sequence is CSARDPHMGGYTF. The DNA for the CDR3 is TGCAGTGCTAGAGATCCACACATGGGTGGCTACACCTTC.

This clonotype has just a few counts. The chain links TRBV6-5 to TRBJ1-1, with D perhaps matching TRBD1 (5 bases). This CDR3 has 16 amino acids. Deletions cut 0 bases from V and 0 bases from J, with 11 bases between. In germline, CDR1 is MNHEY, CDR2 SVGAGI. CDR3 sequence: CASSYSPTAMNTEAFF. The CDR3 bases are TGTGCCAGCAGTTACTCCCCGACAGCTATGAACACTGAAGCTTTCTTT.

This clonotype was counted a few times. The chain links TRBV28 to TRBJ2-7; D may be TRBD2 (5 bases). There are 14 residues in the CDR3. Germline V gene sequence: CDR1 MDHEN, CDR2 SYDVKM. V was pared by 4 bases and J by 1 base, with 11 bases between. CDR3 sequence: CASSWDRTSYEQYF. The CDR3 DNA is TGTGCCAGCAGTTGGGATCGGACTTCCTACGAGCAGTACTTC.

This clonotype was counted many times. The V call is TRBV10-1, the J call TRBJ1-6, with D uncertain. CDR1 and CDR2 from the germline V gene are WNHNN and SYGVQD (reference sequence). The length of the CDR3 is 13 residues. Trimming took 7 bases from V and 7 from J, leaving 11 bases between them. CDR3 sequence: CASKLGANSPLHF. CDR3 in DNA: TGCGCCAGCAAATTGGGAGCAAATTCACCCCTCCACTTT.

This clonotype came up a few times. Possible read error: a much larger clone is one base away. The chain employs TRBV7-9 and TRBJ2-3, with 8 nucleotides matching TRBD2. Germline V gene data show CDR1 as SEHNR and CDR2 as FQNEAQ (reference sequence). CDR3 size: 12 residues. The ends lost 5 bases at V and 6 bases at J; junction bases unmatched: 1. The CDR3 reads CASSPSGDTQYF. The CDR3 DNA is TGTGCCAGCAGCCCTAGCGGGGATACGCAGTATTTT.

This clonotype was detected only a few times. The J gene is TRBJ2-5, the V gene TRBV9; D possibly corresponds to TRBD2 (7 bases). Germline V gives CDR1 SGDLS, CDR2 YYNGEE. The CDR3 length is 16 residues. V shed 3 bases and J shed 7 bases, with 22 bases lying between them. The CDR3: CASSDNQLTGGRTQYF. CDR3 DNA sequence: TGTGCCAGCAGCGACAACCAATTAACGGGGGGCCGGACCCAGTACTTC.

This clonotype came up many times. The J gene is TRBJ1-1, the V gene TRBV5-1, with unresolved D. CDR3 length equals 14 residues. The ends were cut back, 2 bases at V and 2 bases at J, with 10 bases in the middle. CDR1 SGHRS and CDR2 YFSETQ come from the germline V gene. CDR3 DNA: TGCGCCAGCAGCTTATTTTTTGCCAACACTGAAGCTTTCTTT. It specifies CASSLFFANTEAFF.

The chain recombines TRBV29-1 with TRBJ1-2, with D maybe TRBD1 (6 bases). The germline V gene encodes CDR1 SQVTM and CDR2 ANQGSEA. The CDR3 totals 17 residues. Trimming removed 0 bases from V and 4 bases from J, with 21 bases in between. The CDR3 region has the DNA TGCAGCGTTGAAGATCGATATGTCCCAGGGGTTACCTATGGCTACACCTTC. It specifies CSVEDRYVPGVTYGYTF.

The rearrangement uses TRBV12-3 or TRBV12-4 and TRBJ2-7; D not certain. This CDR3 has 12 amino acids. With 5 bases removed from V and 4 bases from J, the gap between germline ends came to 9 bases. The CDR3 DNA reads as TGTGCCAGCAGTCGGACGGTGTACGAGCAGTACTTC. Protein: CASSRTVYEQYF.

This clonotype was seen at least ten times. The gene calls are TRBV28 and TRBJ2-5; D is perhaps TRBD1 or TRBD2 (5 bases each). CDR3 size: 15 residues. V lost 2 bases and J 5 bases, leaving 15 bases between the germline ends. Per the germline V gene, CDR1 is MDHEN and CDR2 is SYDVKM. DNA for the CDR3: TGTGCCAGCAGTTTAAAACACAAAGGGGAGGAGACCCAGTACTTC. This codes for CASSLKHKGEETQYF.